This T cell receptor (beta chain) was captured by sequencing in a study of T cell changes during pregnancy in multiple sclerosis. Assay: immunoSEQ multiplex PCR; the TCRdb copy retains only in-frame clones and omits some. The sample carries roughly 50,000 clones, 92% recorded once. The source material was CD4+ T cells from peripheral blood mononuclear cells, sampled in the third trimester of pregnancy. The clonotype was recovered from a female donor with multiple sclerosis, enrolled in a pregnancy study.

The CDR3 DNA follows: TGTGCCAGCAGTTTATCGGGACTAGCCGGCGAGCAGTACTTC. Its translation: CASSLSGLAGEQYF. The chain joins TRBV27 to TRBJ2-7; 9 nucleotides agree with TRBD2. Germline V lookup: CDR1 MNHEY, CDR2 SMNVEV (reference sequence). This CDR3 is 14 amino acids long. V was pared by 0 bases and J by 6 bases, with 3 bases of the junction left unmatched.